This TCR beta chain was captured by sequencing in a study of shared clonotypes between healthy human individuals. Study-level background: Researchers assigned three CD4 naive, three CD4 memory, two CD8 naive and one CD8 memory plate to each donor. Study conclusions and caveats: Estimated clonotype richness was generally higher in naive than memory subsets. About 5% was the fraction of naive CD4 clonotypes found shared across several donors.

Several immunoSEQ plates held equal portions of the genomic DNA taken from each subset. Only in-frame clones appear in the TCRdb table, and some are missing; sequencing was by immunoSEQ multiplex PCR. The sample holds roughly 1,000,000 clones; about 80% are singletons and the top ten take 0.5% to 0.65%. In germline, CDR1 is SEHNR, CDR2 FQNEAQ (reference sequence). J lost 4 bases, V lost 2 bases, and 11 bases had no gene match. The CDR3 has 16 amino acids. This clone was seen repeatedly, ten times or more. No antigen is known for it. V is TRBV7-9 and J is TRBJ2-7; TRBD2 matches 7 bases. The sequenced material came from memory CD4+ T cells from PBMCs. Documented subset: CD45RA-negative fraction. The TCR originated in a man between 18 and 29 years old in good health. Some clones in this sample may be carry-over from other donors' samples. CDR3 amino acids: CASSLLQAGEEYEQYF. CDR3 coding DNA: TGTGCCAGCAGCTTACTCCAGGCGGGAGAAGAGTACGAGCAGTACTTC.